The sequence of this T cell receptor (beta chain) was determined in a study of kidney transplant recipient with SARS-CoV-2 infection. TCRdb analysed the reads with MiXCR anew, one entry per CDR3 protein. The data hold 200,000 to 300,000 distinct CDR3 sequences, with around 28% observed a single time. Germline assignment: CDR1 SGHNT and CDR2 YENEEA. V lost 5 bases and J lost 9, with 14 bases in between. The CDR3 is 13 residues long. This chain links TRBV11-3 with TRBJ2-1; tentatively, D is TRBD1 or TRBD2 (6 bases each). This sample comprised a blood sample, obtained at baseline and on day 111 from a kidney transplant recipient. The sequence was obtained from a male patient aged 25-45 years who had COVID-19 and was a kidney transplant recipient. Some T cells may be the graft donor's. CDR3 in amino acids: CASSQQGLSEQFF. CDR3 DNA: TGTGCCAGCAGCCAACAGGGACTGTCTGAGCAGTTCTTC.